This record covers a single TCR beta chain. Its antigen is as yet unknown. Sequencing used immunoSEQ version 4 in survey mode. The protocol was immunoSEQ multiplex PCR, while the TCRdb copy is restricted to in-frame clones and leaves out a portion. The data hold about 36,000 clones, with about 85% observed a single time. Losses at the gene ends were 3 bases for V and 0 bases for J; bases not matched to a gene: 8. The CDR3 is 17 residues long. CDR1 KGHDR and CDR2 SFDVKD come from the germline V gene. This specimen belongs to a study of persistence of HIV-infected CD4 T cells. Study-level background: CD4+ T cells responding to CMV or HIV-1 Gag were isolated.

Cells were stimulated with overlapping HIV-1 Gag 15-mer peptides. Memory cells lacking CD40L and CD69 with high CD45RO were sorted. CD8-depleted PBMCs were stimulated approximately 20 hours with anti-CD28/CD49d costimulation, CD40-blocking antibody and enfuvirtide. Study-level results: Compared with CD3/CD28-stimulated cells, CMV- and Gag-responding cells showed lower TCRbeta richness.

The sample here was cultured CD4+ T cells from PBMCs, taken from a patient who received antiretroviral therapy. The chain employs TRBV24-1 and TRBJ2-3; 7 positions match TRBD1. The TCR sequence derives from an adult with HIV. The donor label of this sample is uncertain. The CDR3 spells CATSDPRQGRSTDTQYF. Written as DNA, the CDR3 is TGTGCCACCAGTGATCCCCGACAGGGTAGGAGCACAGATACGCAGTATTTT.